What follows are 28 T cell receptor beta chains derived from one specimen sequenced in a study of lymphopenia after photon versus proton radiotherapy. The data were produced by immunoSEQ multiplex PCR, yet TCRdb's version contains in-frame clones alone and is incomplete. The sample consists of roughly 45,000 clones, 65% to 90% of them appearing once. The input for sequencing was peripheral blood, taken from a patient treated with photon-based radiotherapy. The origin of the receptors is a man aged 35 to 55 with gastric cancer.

This CDR3 is CAIRGGTEGNTEAFF. CDR3 bases: TGTGCCATCAGAGGGGGGACGGAGGGGAACACTGAAGCTTTCTTT. This chain connects TRBV10-3 to TRBJ1-1; a possible D gene is TRBD1 (6 bases). The V and J ends lost 6 bases and 1 base respectively, with 15 bases between them. Germline lookup yields CDR1 ENHRY and CDR2 SYGVKD. This CDR3 region has 15 residues.

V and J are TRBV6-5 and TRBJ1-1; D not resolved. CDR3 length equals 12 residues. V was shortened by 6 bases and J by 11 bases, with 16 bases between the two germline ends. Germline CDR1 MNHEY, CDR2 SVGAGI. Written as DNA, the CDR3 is TGTGCCAGCAGCAGCTCAAACGGCGCTGCTTTCTTT. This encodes CASSSSNGAAFF.

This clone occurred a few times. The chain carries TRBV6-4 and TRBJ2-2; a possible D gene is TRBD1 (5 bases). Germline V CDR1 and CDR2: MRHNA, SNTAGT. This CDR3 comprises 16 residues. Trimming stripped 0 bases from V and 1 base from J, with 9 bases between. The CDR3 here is CASSDSGQGNTGELFF. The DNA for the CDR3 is TGTGCCAGCAGTGACTCCGGTCAGGGGAACACCGGGGAGCTGTTTTTT.

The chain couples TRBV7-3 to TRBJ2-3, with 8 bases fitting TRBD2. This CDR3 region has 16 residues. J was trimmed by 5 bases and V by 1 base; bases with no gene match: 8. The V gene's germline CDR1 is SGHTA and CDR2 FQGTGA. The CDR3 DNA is TGTGCCAGCAGCTTAATGGCCGGGGGGGCCAGAGATACGCAGTATTTT. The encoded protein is CASSLMAGGARDTQYF.

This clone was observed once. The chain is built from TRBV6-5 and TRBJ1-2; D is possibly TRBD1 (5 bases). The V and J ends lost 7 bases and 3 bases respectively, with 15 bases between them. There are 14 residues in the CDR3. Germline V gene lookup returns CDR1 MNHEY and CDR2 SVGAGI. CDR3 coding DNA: TGTGCCAGCAAGACGGACGGAGGGGACTATGGCTACACCTTC. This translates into CASKTDGGDYGYTF.

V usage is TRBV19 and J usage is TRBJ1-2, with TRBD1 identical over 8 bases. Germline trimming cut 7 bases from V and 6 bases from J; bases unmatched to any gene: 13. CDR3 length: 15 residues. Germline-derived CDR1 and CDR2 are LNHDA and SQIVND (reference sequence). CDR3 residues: CASTRTGFTLNGYTF. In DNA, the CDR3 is TGTGCCAGTACTCGGACAGGGTTTACTTTAAATGGCTACACCTTC.

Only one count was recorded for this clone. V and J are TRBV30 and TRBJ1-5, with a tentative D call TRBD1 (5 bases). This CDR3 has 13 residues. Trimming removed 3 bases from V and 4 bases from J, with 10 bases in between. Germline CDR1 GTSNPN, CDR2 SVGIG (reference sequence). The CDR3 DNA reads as TGTGCCTGGAGCCCGGCAGGGAATCAGCCCCAGCATTTT. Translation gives CAWSPAGNQPQHF.

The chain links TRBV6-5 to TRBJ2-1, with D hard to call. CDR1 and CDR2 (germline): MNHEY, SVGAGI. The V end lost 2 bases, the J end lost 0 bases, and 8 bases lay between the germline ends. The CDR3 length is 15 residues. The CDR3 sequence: CASSYLDNSYNEQFF. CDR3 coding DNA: TGTGCCAGCAGTTACCTTGATAACTCCTACAATGAGCAGTTCTTC.

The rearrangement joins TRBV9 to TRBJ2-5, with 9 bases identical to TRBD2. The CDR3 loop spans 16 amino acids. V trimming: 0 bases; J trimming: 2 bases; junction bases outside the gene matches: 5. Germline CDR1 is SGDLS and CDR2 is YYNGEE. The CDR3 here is CASSVAAGGPQETQYF. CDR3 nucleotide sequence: TGTGCCAGCAGCGTAGCAGCGGGGGGCCCTCAAGAGACCCAGTACTTC.

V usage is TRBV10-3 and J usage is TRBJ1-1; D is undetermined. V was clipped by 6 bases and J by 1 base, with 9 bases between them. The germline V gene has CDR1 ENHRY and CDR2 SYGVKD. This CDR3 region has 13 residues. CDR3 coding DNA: TGTGCCATCAGGGGTGGGGAGAACACTGAAGCTTTCTTT. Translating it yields CAIRGGENTEAFF.

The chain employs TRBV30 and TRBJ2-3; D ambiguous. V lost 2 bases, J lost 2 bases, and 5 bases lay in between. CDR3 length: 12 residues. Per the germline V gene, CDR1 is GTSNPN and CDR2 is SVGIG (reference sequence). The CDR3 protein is CAWSYNTDTQYF. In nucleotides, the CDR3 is TGTGCCTGGAGTTATAACACAGATACGCAGTATTTT.

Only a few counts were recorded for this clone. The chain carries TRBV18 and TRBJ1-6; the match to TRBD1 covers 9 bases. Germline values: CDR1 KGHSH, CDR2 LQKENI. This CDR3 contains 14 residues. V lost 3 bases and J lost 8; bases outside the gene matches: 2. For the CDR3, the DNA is TGTGCCAGCTCACCGGACAGGGGACATTCACCCCTCCACTTT. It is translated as CASSPDRGHSPLHF. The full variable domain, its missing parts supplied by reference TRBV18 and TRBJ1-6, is NAGVMQNPRHLVRRRGQEARLRCSPMKGHSHVYWYRQLPEEGLKFMVYLQKENIIDESGMPKERFSAEFPKEGPSILRIQQVVRGDSAAYFCASSPDRGHSPLHFGNGTRLTVT.

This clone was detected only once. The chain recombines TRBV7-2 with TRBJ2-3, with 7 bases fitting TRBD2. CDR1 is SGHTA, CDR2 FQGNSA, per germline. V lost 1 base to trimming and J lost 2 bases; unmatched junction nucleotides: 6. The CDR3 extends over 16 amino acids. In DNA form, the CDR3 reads TGTGCCAGCAGCTTAGGCGGGGGTGGATACACAGATACGCAGTATTTT. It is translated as CASSLGGGGYTDTQYF.

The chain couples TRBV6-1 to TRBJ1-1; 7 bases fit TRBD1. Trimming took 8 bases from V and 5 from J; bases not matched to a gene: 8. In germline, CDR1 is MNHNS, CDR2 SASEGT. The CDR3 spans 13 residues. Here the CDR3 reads CASGWDSGTEAFF. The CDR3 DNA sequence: TGTGCCAGCGGGTGGGACAGTGGGACTGAAGCTTTCTTT.

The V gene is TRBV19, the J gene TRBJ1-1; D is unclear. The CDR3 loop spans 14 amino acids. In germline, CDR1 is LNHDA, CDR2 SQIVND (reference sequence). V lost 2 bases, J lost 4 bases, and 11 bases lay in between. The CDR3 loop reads CASSIPGFVTEAFF. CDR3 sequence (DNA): TGTGCCAGTAGTATACCGGGGTTCGTCACTGAAGCTTTCTTT.

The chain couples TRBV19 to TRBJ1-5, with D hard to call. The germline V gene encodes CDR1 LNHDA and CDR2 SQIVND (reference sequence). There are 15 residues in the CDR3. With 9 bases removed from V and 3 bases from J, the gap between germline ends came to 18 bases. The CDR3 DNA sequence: TGTGCCAGCCAACAGCCCCTGGGTGACAATCAGCCCCAGCATTTT. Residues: CASQQPLGDNQPQHF.

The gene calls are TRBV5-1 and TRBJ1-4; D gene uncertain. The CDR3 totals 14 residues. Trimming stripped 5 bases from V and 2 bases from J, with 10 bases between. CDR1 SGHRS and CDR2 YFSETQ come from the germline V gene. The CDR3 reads CASSQSGTNEKLFF. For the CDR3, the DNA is TGCGCCAGCAGTCAGTCGGGCACTAATGAAAAACTGTTTTTT.

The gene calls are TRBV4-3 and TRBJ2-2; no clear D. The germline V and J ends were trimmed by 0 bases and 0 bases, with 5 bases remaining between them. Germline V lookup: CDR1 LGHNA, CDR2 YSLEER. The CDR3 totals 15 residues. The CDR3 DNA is TGCGCCAGCAGCCAAGATCCAGCGAACACCGGGGAGCTGTTTTTT. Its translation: CASSQDPANTGELFF.

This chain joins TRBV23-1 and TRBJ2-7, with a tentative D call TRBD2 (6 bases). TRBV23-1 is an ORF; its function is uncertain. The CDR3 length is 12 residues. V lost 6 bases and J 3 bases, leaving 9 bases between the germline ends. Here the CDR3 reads CASRGLIYEQYF. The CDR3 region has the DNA TGCGCCAGCAGGGGACTGATCTACGAGCAGTACTTC.

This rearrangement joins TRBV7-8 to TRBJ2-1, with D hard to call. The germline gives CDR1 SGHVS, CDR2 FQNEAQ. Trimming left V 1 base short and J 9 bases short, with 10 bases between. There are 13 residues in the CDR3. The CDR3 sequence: CASSLGAKGEQFF. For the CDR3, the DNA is TGTGCCAGCAGCTTAGGGGCTAAAGGTGAGCAGTTCTTC.

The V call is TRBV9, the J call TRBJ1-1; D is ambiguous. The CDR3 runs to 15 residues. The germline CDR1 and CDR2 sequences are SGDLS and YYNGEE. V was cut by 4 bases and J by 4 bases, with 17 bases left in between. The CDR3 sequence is CASSPLGWRPTEAFF. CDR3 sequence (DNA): TGTGCCAGCAGCCCCCTAGGATGGAGGCCCACTGAAGCTTTCTTT.

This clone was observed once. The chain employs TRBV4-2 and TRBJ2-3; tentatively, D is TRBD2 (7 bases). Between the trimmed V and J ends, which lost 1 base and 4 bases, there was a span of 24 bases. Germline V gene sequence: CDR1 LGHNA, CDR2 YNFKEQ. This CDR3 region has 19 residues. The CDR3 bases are TGTGCCAGCAGCCAAGGTTTATTGGAGGGGGGGGCCGGGGCAGATACGCAGTATTTT. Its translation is CASSQGLLEGGAGADTQYF.

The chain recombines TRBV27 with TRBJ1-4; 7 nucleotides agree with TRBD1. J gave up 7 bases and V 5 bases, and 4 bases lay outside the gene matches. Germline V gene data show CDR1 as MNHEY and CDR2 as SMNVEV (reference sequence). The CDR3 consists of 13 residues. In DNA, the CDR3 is TGTGCCAGCAGTAGGGGGCGCGGTGAAAAACTGTTTTTT. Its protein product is CASSRGRGEKLFF.

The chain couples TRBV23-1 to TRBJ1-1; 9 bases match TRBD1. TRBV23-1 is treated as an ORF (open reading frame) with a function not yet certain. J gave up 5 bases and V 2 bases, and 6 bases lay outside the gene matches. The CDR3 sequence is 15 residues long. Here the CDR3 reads CASSQPGQGYTEAFF. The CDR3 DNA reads TGCGCCAGCAGTCAACCGGGACAGGGATATACTGAAGCTTTCTTT.

The CDR3 spells CASSPLGTGQDEQYF. The CDR3, as DNA: TGTGCCAGCTCACCACTCGGGACAGGGCAGGACGAGCAGTACTTC. The rearrangement joins TRBV18 to TRBJ2-7, with TRBD1 matching over 9 bases. The CDR3 consists of 15 residues. V lost 1 base to trimming and J lost 5 bases; unmatched junction nucleotides: 6. Per the germline V gene, CDR1 is KGHSH and CDR2 is LQKENI.

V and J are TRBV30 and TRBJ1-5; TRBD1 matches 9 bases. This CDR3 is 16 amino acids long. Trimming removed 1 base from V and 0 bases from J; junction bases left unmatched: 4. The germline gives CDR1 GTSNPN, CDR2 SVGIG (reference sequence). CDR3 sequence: CAWSARTGASNQPQHF. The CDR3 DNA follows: TGTGCCTGGAGTGCGCGGACAGGGGCTAGCAATCAGCCCCAGCATTTT.

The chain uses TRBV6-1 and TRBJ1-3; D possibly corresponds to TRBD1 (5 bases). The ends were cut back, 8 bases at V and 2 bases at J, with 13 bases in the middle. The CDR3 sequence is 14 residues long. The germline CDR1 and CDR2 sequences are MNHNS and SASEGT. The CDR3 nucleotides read TGTGCCAGCCACTTCCGGGGACCTGGAAACACCATATATTTT. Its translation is CASHFRGPGNTIYF.

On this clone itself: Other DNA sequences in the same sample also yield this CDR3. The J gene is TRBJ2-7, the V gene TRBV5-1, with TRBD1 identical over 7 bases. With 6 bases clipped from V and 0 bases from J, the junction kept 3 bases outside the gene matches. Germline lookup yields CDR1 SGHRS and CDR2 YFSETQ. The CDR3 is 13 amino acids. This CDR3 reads CASTGTDSYEQYF. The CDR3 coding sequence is TGCGCCAGCACCGGGACAGACTCCTACGAGCAGTACTTC. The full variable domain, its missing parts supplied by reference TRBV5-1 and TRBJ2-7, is KAGVTQTPRYLIKTRGQQVTLSCSPISGHRSVSWYQQTPGQGLQFLFEYFSETQRNKGNFPGRFSGRQFSNSRSEMNVSTLELGDSALYLCASTGTDSYEQYFGPGTRLTVT.